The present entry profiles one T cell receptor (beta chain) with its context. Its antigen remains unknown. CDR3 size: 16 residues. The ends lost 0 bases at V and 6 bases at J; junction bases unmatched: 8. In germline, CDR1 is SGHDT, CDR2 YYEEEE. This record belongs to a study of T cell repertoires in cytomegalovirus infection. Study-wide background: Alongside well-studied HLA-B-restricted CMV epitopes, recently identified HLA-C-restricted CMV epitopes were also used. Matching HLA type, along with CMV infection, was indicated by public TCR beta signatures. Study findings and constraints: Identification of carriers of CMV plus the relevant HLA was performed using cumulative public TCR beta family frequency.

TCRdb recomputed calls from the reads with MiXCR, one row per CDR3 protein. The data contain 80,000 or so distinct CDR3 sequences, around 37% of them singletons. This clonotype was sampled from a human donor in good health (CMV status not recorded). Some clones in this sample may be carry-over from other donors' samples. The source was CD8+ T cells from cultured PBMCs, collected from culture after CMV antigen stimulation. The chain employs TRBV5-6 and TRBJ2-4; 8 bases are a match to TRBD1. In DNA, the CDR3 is TGTGCCAGCAGCTTGGTGCCCAGGGGGCTCCGAAACATTCAGTACTTC. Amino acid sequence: CASSLVPRGLRNIQYF.